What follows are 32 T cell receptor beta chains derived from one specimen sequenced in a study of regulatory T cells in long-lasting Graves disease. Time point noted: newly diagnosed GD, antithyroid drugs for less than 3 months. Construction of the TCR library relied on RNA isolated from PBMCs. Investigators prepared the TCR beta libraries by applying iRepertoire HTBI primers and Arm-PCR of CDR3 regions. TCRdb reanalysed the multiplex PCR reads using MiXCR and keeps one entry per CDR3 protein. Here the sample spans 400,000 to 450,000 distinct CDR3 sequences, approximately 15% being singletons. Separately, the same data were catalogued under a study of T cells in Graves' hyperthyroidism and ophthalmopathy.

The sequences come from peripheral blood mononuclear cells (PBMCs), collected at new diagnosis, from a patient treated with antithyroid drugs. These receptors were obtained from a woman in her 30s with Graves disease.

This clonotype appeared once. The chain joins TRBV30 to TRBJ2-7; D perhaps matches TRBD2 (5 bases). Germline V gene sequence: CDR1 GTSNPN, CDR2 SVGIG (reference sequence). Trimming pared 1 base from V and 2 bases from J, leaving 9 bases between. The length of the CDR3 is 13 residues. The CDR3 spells CAWSGAVAYEQYF. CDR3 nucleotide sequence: TGTGCCTGGAGTGGAGCGGTGGCCTACGAGCAGTACTTC. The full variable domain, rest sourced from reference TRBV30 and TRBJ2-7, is SQTIHQWPATLVQPVGSPLSLECTVEGTSNPNLYWYRQAAGRGLQLLFYSVGIGQISSEVPQNLSASRPQDRQFILSSKKLLLSDSGFYLCAWSGAVAYEQYFGPGTRLTVT.

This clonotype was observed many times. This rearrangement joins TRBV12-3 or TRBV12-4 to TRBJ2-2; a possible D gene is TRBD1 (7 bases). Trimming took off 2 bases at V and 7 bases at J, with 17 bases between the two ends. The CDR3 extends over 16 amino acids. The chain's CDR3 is CASSLRVPGGYGELFF. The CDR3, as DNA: TGTGCCAGCAGTTTAAGGGTGCCAGGGGGGTACGGGGAGCTGTTTTTT.

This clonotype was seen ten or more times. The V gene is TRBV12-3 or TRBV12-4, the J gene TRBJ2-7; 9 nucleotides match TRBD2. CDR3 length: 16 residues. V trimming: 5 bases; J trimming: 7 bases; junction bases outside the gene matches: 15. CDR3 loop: CASSPRALSGRLEQYF. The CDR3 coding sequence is TGTGCCAGCAGTCCCCGCGCTCTCAGCGGGAGGCTGGAGCAGTACTTC.

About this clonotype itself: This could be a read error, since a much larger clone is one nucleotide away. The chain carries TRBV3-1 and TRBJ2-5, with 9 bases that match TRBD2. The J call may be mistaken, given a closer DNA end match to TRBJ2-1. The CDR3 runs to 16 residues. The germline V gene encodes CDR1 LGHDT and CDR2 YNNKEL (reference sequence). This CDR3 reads CASNQVPSGRYGEQFF. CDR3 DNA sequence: TGTGCCAGCAACCAAGTACCCAGCGGGAGGTACGGTGAGCAGTTCTTC.

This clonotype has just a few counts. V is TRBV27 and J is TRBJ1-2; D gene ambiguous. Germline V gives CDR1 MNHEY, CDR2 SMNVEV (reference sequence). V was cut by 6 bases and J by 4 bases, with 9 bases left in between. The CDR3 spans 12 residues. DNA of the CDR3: TGTGCCAGCAGGGGCGAGGGCTATGGCTACACCTTC. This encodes CASRGEGYGYTF.

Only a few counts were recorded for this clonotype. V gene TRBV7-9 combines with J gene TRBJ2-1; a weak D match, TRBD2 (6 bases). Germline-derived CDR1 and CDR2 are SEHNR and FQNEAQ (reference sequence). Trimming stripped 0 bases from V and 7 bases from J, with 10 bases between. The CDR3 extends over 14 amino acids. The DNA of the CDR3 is TGTGCCAGCAGCTTAGCGGGACTTAAGAATGAGCAGTTCTTC. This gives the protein CASSLAGLKNEQFF.

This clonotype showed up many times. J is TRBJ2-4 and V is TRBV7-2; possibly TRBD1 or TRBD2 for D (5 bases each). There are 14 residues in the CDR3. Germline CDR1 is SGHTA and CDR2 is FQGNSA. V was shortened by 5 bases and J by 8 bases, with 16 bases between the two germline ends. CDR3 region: CASSTGLRKDIQYF. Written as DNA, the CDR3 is TGTGCCAGCAGCACGGGGCTTAGGAAAGACATTCAGTACTTC.

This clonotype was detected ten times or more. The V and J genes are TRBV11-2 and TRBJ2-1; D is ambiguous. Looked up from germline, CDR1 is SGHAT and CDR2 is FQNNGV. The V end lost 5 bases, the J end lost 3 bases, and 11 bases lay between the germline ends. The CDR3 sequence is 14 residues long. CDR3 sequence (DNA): TGTGCCAGCAGCCCCCCCATAGGCTACAATGAGCAGTTCTTC. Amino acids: CASSPPIGYNEQFF.

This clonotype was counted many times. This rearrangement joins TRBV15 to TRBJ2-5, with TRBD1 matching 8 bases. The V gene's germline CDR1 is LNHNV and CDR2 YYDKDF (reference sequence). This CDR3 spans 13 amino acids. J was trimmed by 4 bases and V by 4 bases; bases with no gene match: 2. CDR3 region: CATSKDRGETQYF. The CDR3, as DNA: TGTGCCACCAGCAAAGACAGGGGAGAGACCCAGTACTTC.

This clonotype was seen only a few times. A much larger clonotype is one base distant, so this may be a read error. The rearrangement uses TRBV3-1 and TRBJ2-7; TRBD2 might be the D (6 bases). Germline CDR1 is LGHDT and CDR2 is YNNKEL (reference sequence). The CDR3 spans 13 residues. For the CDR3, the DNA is TGTGCCAGCGGCCAAGAGCGGGCTATCGAGCAGTACTTC. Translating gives CASGQERAIEQYF.

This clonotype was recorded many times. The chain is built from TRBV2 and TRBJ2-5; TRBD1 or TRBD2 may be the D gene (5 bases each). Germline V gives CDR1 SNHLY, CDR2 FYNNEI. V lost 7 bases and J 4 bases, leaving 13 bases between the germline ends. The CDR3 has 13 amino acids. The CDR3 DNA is TGTGCCAGCATAAAGGGGACCTCAGAGACCCAGTACTTC. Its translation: CASIKGTSETQYF.

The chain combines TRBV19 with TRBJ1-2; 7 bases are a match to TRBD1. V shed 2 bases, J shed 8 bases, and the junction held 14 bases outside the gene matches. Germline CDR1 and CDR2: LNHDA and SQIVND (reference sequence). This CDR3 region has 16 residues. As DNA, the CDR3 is TGTGCCAGTAGTATACCCCGAAGTTTGACAGGGCACGGCTACACCTTC. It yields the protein CASSIPRSLTGHGYTF.

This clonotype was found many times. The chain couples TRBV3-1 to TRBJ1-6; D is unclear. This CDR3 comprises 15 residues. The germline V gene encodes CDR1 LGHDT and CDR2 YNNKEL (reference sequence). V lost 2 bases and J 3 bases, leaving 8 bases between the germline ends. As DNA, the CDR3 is TGTGCCAGCAGCCAAACGGGAAACTATAATTCACCCCTCCACTTT. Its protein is CASSQTGNYNSPLHF. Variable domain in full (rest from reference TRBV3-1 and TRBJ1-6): DTAVSQTPKYLVTQMGNDKSIKCEQNLGHDTMYWYKQDSKKFLKIMFSYNNKELIINETVPNRFSPKSPDKAHLNLHINSLELGDSAVYFCASSQTGNYNSPLHFGNGTRLTVT.

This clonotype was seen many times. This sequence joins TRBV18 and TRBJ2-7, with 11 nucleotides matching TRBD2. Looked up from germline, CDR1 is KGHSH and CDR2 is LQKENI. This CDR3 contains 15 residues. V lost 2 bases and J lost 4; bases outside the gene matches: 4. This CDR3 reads CASSPGSSGRYEQYF. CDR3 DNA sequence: TGTGCCAGCTCACCAGGGTCTAGCGGGAGGTACGAGCAGTACTTC. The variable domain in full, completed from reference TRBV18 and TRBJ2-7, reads NAGVMQNPRHLVRRRGQEARLRCSPMKGHSHVYWYRQLPEEGLKFMVYLQKENIIDESGMPKERFSAEFPKEGPSILRIQQVVRGDSAAYFCASSPGSSGRYEQYFGPGTRLTVT.

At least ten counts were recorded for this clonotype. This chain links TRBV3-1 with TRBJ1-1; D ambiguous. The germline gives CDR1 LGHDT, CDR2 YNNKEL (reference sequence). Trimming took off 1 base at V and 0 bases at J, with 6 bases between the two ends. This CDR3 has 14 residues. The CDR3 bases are TGTGCCAGCAGCCAAGGGGCGTTGAACACTGAAGCTTTCTTT. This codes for CASSQGALNTEAFF.

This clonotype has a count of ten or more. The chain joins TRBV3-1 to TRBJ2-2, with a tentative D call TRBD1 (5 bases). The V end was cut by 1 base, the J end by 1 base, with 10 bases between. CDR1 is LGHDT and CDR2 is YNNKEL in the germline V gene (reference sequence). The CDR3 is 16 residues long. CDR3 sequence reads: CASSQAGQGNTGELFF. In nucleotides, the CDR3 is TGTGCCAGCAGCCAAGCAGGTCAGGGGAACACCGGGGAGCTGTTTTTT.

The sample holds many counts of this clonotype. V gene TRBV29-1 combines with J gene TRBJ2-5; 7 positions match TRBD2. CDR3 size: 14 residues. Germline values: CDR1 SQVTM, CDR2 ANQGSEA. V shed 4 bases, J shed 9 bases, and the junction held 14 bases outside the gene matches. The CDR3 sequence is CSVGVAGGRGAQYF. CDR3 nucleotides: TGCAGCGTTGGGGTAGCCGGGGGGAGAGGGGCCCAGTACTTC.

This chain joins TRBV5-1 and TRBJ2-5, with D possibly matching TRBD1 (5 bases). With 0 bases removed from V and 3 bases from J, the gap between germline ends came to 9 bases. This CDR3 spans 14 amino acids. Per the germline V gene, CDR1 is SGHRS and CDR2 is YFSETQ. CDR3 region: CASSLVQAEETQYF. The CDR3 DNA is TGCGCCAGCAGCTTGGTACAGGCCGAAGAGACCCAGTACTTC.

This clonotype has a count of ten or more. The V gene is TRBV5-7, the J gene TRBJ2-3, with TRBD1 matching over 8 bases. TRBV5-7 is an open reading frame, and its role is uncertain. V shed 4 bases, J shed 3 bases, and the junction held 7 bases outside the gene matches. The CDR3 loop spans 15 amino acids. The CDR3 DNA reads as TGTGCCAGCAGCCTATGGACAGGGATGACAGATACGCAGTATTTT. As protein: CASSLWTGMTDTQYF.

CDR3 nucleotide sequence: TGTGCCACCAGCAGAGGGGACAGGAACTATGGCTACACCTTC. Translated, it gives CATSRGDRNYGYTF. The chain is built from TRBV15 and TRBJ1-2, with 8 nucleotides matching TRBD1. Germline-derived CDR1 and CDR2 are LNHNV and YYDKDF (reference sequence). V lost 1 base, J lost 2 bases, and 0 bases stayed unmatched. This CDR3 contains 14 residues.

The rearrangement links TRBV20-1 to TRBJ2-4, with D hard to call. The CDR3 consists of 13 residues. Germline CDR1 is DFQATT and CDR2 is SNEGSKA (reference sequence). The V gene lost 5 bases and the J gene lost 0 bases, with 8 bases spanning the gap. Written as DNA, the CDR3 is TGCAGTGCTTGGATAATAGCCAAAAACATTCAGTACTTC. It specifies CSAWIIAKNIQYF.

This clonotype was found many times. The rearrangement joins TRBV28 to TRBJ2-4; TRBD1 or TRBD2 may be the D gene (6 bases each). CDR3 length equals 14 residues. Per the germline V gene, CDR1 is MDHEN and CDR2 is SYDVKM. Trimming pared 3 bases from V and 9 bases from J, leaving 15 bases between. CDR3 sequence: CASSFRGPIVIQYF. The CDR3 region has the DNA TGTGCCAGCAGTTTCCGGGGGCCCATTGTCATTCAGTACTTC.

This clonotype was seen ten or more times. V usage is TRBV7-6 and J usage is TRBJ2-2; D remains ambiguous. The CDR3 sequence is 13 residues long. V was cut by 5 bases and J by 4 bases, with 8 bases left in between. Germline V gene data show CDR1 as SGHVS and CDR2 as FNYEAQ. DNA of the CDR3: TGTGCCAGCAGCGCCGATGGCACCGGGGAGCTGTTTTTT. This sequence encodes CASSADGTGELFF.

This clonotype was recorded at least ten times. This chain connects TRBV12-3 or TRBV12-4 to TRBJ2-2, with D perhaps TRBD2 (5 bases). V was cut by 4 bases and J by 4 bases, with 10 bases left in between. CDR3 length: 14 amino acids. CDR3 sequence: CASSWGTSTGELFF. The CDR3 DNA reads TGTGCCAGCAGTTGGGGAACTAGCACCGGGGAGCTGTTTTTT.

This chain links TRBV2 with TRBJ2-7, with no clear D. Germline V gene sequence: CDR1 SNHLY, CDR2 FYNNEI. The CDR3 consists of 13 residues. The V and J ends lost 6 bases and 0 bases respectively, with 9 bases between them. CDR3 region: CASRKARSYEQYF. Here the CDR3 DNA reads TGTGCCAGCAGGAAGGCGCGCTCCTACGAGCAGTACTTC.

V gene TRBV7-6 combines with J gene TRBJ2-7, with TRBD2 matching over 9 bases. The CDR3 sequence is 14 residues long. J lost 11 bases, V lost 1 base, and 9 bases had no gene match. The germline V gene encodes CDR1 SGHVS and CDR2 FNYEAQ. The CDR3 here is CASSLDQASGIEYF. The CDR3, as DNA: TGTGCCAGCAGCTTAGACCAGGCTAGCGGGATCGAGTACTTC.

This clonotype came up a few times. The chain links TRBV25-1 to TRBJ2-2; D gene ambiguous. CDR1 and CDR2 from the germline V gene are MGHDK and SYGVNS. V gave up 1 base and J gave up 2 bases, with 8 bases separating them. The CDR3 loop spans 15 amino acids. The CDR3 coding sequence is TGTGCCAGCAGTGAATTGAAAGTCAACACCGGGGAGCTGTTTTTT. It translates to CASSELKVNTGELFF. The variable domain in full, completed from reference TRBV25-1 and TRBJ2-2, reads EADIYQTPRYLVIGTGKKITLECSQTMGHDKMYWYQQDPGMELHLIHYSYGVNSTEKGDLSSESTVSRIRTEHFPLTLESARPSHTSQYLCASSELKVNTGELFFGEGSRLTVL.

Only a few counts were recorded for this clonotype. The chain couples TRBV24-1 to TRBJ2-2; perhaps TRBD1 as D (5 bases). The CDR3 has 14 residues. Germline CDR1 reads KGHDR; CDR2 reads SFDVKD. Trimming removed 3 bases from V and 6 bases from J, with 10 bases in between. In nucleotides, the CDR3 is TGTGCCACCAGTGATACACAGGATCCCGGGGAGCTGTTTTTT. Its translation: CATSDTQDPGELFF.

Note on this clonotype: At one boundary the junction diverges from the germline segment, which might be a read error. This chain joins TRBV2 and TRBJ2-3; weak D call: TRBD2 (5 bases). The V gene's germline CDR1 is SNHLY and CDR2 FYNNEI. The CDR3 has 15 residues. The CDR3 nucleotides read TGCGCCAGCAGTGCAACCGGACTGCCGGCAGATACGCAGTATTTT. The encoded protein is CASSATGLPADTQYF.

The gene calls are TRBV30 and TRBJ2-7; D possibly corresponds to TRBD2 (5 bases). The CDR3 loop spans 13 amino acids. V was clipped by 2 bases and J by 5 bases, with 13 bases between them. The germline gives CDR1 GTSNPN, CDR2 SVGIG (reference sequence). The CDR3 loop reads CAWSSHSGNEQYF. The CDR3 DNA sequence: TGTGCCTGGAGTAGTCACTCGGGGAACGAGCAGTACTTC.

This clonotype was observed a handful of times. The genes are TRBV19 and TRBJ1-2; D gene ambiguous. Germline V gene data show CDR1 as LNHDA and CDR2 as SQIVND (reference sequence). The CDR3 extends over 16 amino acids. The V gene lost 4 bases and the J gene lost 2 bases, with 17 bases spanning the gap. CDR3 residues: CASSNRHEGGNYGYTF. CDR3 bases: TGTGCCAGTAGTAACCGCCATGAGGGTGGAAACTATGGCTACACCTTC.

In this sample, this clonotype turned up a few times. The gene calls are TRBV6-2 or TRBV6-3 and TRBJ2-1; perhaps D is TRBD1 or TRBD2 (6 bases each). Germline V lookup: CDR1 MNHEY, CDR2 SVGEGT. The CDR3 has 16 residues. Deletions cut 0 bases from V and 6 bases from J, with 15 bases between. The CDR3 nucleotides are TGTGCCAGCAGTTACTCGTCGGCGGGACAAAGCAATGAGCAGTTCTTC. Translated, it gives CASSYSSAGQSNEQFF.